This TCR beta chain was obtained from a study of breast tumors, draining lymph nodes, adjacent tissues (dated by TCRdb to about 2016). Concerning the study at large: TCR beta repertoires were compared across tumor, adjacent nontumor tissue and axillary lymph nodes obtained from breast cancer patients. In human breast cancer, the study set out to assess how tumor, surrounding tissue and draining lymph node repertoires relate to one another and whether T cells might be exchanged between them.

General conclusions and limits of the study: The study presented the conclusion that tumor T cells originate in lymph nodes as consistent with a hypothesis, not as something directly demonstrated. Tumor T-cell repertoires showed less diversity than lymph node repertoires and more diversity than nontumor tissue repertoires, and tumor T-cell repertoires showed preferential V and J gene usage. Tumor and nontumor tissue repertoires were significantly more similar in luminal-like than in basal-like breast cancer. The data were considered consistent with the idea that most tumor T cells come from the lymph node and then expand in tumor tissue.

This clonotype came up many times. Its antigen specificity is not known. The record has no base qualities; no much larger clone is one base away. Its CDR3 holds 16 amino acids, cysteine through phenylalanine. Only the CDR3 DNA stays, 48 bases, in frame from base 1. The germline V gene (reference sequence) sets CDR1 to GTSNPN and CDR2 to SVGIG. V and J lose 0 bases and 9 bases, and a span of 18 bases separates them. The axillary draining lymph nodes of breast cancer patients were the source of the lymph node samples. Instrument on record: Illumina HiSeq 2000. Multiplex PCR amplification was used to build the TCR beta chain libraries. High-throughput sequencing was used to analyze the amplified TCR beta chain products. The raw public reads went through TCRdb reprocessing: fastp at Q25, MiXCR clone calling, in-frame beta chains kept. Entries are consolidated by CDR3 protein sequence, retaining the most common genes and DNA. Across this sample there are 200,000 to 250,000 distinct CDR3 sequences, with 34% seen only once. The top ten constitute 3% to 4.5% of the sample.

The receptor's source is a female donor with breast cancer. Some clones in this sample may be carry-over from other donors' samples. Specimen: axillary lymph node tissue. The chain links TRBV30 with TRBJ1-6; 5 matching bases give a weak D call of TRBD1. The sequenced DNA: TGTGCCTGGAGTGTACGCGTGGGAAGGAGGGGTTCACCCCTCCACTTT. This yields the protein CAWSVRVGRRGSPLHF.